The rows below give T cell receptor beta chains drawn from one sample of a study of early stage breast cancer tumors. TCRdb's copy holds only in-frame clones and misses some; the assay was immunoSEQ multiplex PCR. Of about 36,000 clones listed, over 65% are singletons. The sequencing sample was made of blood. These receptors were obtained from a person between 55 and 70 years old with breast cancer. Both conserved end residues are part of each CDR3. The order of the fields is clone size, V gene, J gene, D gene, CDR3 protein, CDR3 DNA. D genes are given only for firm matches. Expanded clones are given a class, and other clones once, few, many or no size at all.

clone_size: .; v_call: TRBV28; j_call: TRBJ2-7; d_call: .; cdr3_aa: CASRGGGEQYF; cdr3_nt: TGTGCCAGCAGGGGCGGCGGCGAGCAGTACTTC
clone_size: .; v_call: TRBV7-6; j_call: TRBJ2-1; d_call: .; cdr3_aa: CASSFGLDNEQFF; cdr3_nt: TGTGCCAGCAGCTTCGGACTTGACAATGAGCAGTTCTTC
clone_size: few; v_call: TRBV2; j_call: TRBJ1-5; d_call: .; cdr3_aa: CASSDPYSNQPQHF; cdr3_nt: TGTGCCAGCAGTGACCCTTATAGCAATCAGCCCCAGCATTTT
clone_size: .; v_call: TRBV5-6; j_call: TRBJ2-2; d_call: TRBD1; cdr3_aa: CASSPTGGTGELFF; cdr3_nt: TGTGCCAGTAGTCCCACAGGGGGAACCGGGGAGCTGTTTTTT
clone_size: .; v_call: TRBV7-8; j_call: TRBJ1-4; d_call: .; cdr3_aa: CASSLGRTNEKLFF; cdr3_nt: TGTGCCAGCAGCTTGGGAAGAACTAATGAAAAACTGTTTTTT
clone_size: .; v_call: TRBV30; j_call: TRBJ2-2; d_call: .; cdr3_aa: CAWSGMRYTGELFF; cdr3_nt: TGTGCCTGGAGTGGGATGCGGTACACCGGGGAGCTGTTTTTT
clone_size: .; v_call: TRBV18; j_call: TRBJ1-3; d_call: .; cdr3_aa: CASSPGNSGNTIYF; cdr3_nt: TGTGCCAGCTCACCGGGCAACTCTGGAAACACCATATATTTT
clone_size: .; v_call: TRBV7-3; j_call: TRBJ2-1; d_call: TRBD2; cdr3_aa: CASSFSLAGEEQFF; cdr3_nt: TGTGCCAGCAGCTTCTCACTAGCGGGGGAAGAGCAGTTCTTC
clone_size: once; v_call: TRBV28; j_call: TRBJ1-5; d_call: TRBD1; cdr3_aa: CASRTRPGTGGLNQPQHF; cdr3_nt: TGTGCCAGCAGAACCAGACCCGGGACAGGGGGCCTAAATCAGCCCCAGCATTTT
clone_size: .; v_call: TRBV15; j_call: TRBJ1-2; d_call: TRBD1; cdr3_aa: CATSRGGGDYGYTF; cdr3_nt: TGTGCCACCAGCAGAGGAGGGGGCGACTATGGCTACACCTTC
clone_size: once; v_call: TRBV6-5; j_call: TRBJ2-7; d_call: TRBD1; cdr3_aa: CASSGQGSRSEQYF; cdr3_nt: TGTGCCAGCAGCGGACAGGGGAGTCGCTCGGAGCAGTACTTC
clone_size: .; v_call: TRBV11-3; j_call: TRBJ2-1; d_call: .; cdr3_aa: CASSLHGSVSYNEQFF; cdr3_nt: TGTGCCAGCAGCTTACATGGTTCCGTATCTTACAATGAGCAGTTCTTC
clone_size: few; v_call: TRBV7-9; j_call: TRBJ1-1; d_call: .; cdr3_aa: CASSPGPDSGNTEAFF; cdr3_nt: TGTGCCAGCAGCCCTGGCCCCGACAGCGGGAACACTGAAGCTTTCTTT
clone_size: .; v_call: TRBV10-3; j_call: TRBJ1-1; d_call: TRBD1; cdr3_aa: CAISESWTGNTEAFF; cdr3_nt: TGTGCCATCAGTGAGTCTTGGACAGGGAACACTGAAGCTTTCTTT
clone_size: .; v_call: TRBV9; j_call: TRBJ1-2; d_call: TRBD1; cdr3_aa: CASSVRDRDGYGYTF; cdr3_nt: TGTGCCAGCAGCGTACGGGACAGAGACGGCTATGGCTACACCTTC
clone_size: .; v_call: TRBV7-2; j_call: TRBJ2-7; d_call: TRBD1; cdr3_aa: CASSLDGTGFTCEQYF; cdr3_nt: TGTGCCAGCAGCTTAGACGGGACAGGATTCACCTGCGAGCAGTACTTC
clone_size: .; v_call: TRBV19; j_call: TRBJ2-7; d_call: TRBD2; cdr3_aa: CASRAGASYEQYF; cdr3_nt: TGTGCCAGTAGGGCGGGAGCGTCCTACGAGCAGTACTTC
clone_size: .; v_call: TRBV2; j_call: TRBJ2-7; d_call: .; cdr3_aa: CASRRQATPPNEQYF; cdr3_nt: TGTGCCAGCAGGAGACAGGCTACTCCTCCCAACGAGCAGTACTTC
clone_size: once; v_call: TRBV6-4; j_call: TRBJ2-1; d_call: TRBD2; cdr3_aa: CASSEESGSGVQFF; cdr3_nt: TGTGCCAGCAGTGAGGAAAGCGGGAGTGGTGTGCAGTTCTTC
clone_size: .; v_call: TRBV9; j_call: TRBJ2-7; d_call: TRBD2; cdr3_aa: CASSVESSGDYEQYF; cdr3_nt: TGTGCCAGCAGCGTAGAGAGTAGCGGGGACTACGAGCAGTACTTC
clone_size: .; v_call: TRBV6-1; j_call: TRBJ1-5; d_call: TRBD1; cdr3_aa: CASSESRTGPQHF; cdr3_nt: TGTGCCAGCAGTGAATCAAGGACAGGGCCCCAGCATTTT
clone_size: .; v_call: TRBV6-1; j_call: TRBJ1-3; d_call: .; cdr3_aa: CASSDRGERGNTIYF; cdr3_nt: TGTGCCAGCAGTGACAGGGGAGAAAGAGGAAACACCATATATTTT
clone_size: .; v_call: TRBV5-4; j_call: TRBJ2-7; d_call: TRBD1; cdr3_aa: CASSLLQGAGYEQYF; cdr3_nt: TGTGCCAGCAGCTTGCTCCAGGGGGCCGGGTACGAGCAGTACTTC
clone_size: .; v_call: TRBV6-6; j_call: TRBJ2-3; d_call: TRBD2; cdr3_aa: CASSALAPLTDTQYF; cdr3_nt: TGTGCCAGCAGCGCACTAGCGCCCCTCACAGATACGCAGTATTTT
clone_size: .; v_call: TRBV7-4; j_call: TRBJ2-1; d_call: TRBD2; cdr3_aa: CASSAPGLAGPYNEQFF; cdr3_nt: TGTGCCAGCAGCGCCCCGGGACTAGCGGGCCCCTACAATGAGCAGTTCTTC
clone_size: few; v_call: TRBV30; j_call: TRBJ1-1; d_call: .; cdr3_aa: CAWSVPAGTSEAFF; cdr3_nt: TGTGCCTGGAGTGTCCCGGCCGGGACTTCAGAAGCTTTCTTT
clone_size: .; v_call: TRBV18; j_call: TRBJ1-3; d_call: .; cdr3_aa: CASSPPSRLSSGNTIYF; cdr3_nt: TGTGCCAGCTCACCACCGTCGAGACTTAGCTCTGGAAACACCATATATTTT
clone_size: .; v_call: TRBV15; j_call: TRBJ2-6; d_call: .; cdr3_aa: CATSRRAVGANVLTF; cdr3_nt: TGTGCCACCAGCAGAAGGGCAGTAGGGGCCAACGTCCTGACTTTC
clone_size: .; v_call: TRBV4-1; j_call: TRBJ1-3; d_call: .; cdr3_aa: CASSQAGYGNTIYF; cdr3_nt: TGCGCCAGCAGCCAAGCGGGGTATGGAAACACCATATATTTT
clone_size: .; v_call: TRBV7-9; j_call: TRBJ1-1; d_call: .; cdr3_aa: CASSLPPTSLLEAFF; cdr3_nt: TGTGCCAGCAGCTTACCACCAACGAGCCTCCTTGAAGCTTTCTTT
clone_size: .; v_call: TRBV7-8; j_call: TRBJ2-1; d_call: .; cdr3_aa: CASSNSDNEQFF; cdr3_nt: TGTGCCAGCAGTAACAGCGACAATGAGCAGTTCTTC
clone_size: .; v_call: TRBV7-6; j_call: TRBJ1-4; d_call: TRBD1; cdr3_aa: CASRRRGRLEKLFF; cdr3_nt: TGTGCCAGCAGACGAAGGGGGCGGCTAGAAAAACTGTTTTTT
clone_size: .; v_call: TRBV7-9; j_call: TRBJ1-1; d_call: .; cdr3_aa: CASSMDTPERRGAFF; cdr3_nt: TGTGCCAGCAGCATGGACACCCCCGAACGAAGGGGAGCTTTCTTT
clone_size: .; v_call: TRBV7-2; j_call: TRBJ2-7; d_call: .; cdr3_aa: CASPRPGYRYEQYF; cdr3_nt: TGTGCCAGCCCCCGTCCAGGGTACAGGTACGAGCAGTACTTC
clone_size: .; v_call: TRBV7-9; j_call: TRBJ2-1; d_call: TRBD1; cdr3_aa: CASSRGYRGNEQFF; cdr3_nt: TGTGCCAGCAGCAGAGGTTACAGGGGCAATGAGCAGTTCTTC
clone_size: once; v_call: TRBV4-1; j_call: TRBJ1-1; d_call: .; cdr3_aa: CASSHIGNTEAFF; cdr3_nt: TGCGCCAGCAGCCACATCGGGAACACTGAAGCTTTCTTT
clone_size: .; v_call: TRBV18; j_call: TRBJ2-1; d_call: .; cdr3_aa: CASSPRSSLGSSYNEQFF; cdr3_nt: TGTGCCAGCTCACCACGTAGCAGCCTTGGGAGCTCCTACAATGAGCAGTTCTTC
clone_size: .; v_call: TRBV15; j_call: TRBJ1-3; d_call: .; cdr3_aa: CATSRDHTGTGGNTIYF; cdr3_nt: TGTGCCACCAGCAGAGATCACACCGGGACCGGTGGAAACACCATATATTTT
clone_size: once; v_call: TRBV19; j_call: TRBJ1-5; d_call: .; cdr3_aa: CASTFSGVQPQHF; cdr3_nt: TGTGCCAGTACTTTTTCGGGGGTCCAGCCCCAGCATTTT
clone_size: .; v_call: TRBV20-1; j_call: TRBJ2-3; d_call: .; cdr3_aa: CSALRTDTQYF; cdr3_nt: TGCAGTGCTCTTAGGACAGATACGCAGTATTTT
clone_size: .; v_call: TRBV2; j_call: TRBJ2-3; d_call: TRBD2; cdr3_aa: CARDSGGTDTQYF; cdr3_nt: TGTGCCAGAGATAGCGGGGGCACAGATACGCAGTATTTT
clone_size: .; v_call: TRBV5-5; j_call: TRBJ1-3; d_call: .; cdr3_aa: CASSFVEYENTIYF; cdr3_nt: TGTGCCAGCAGCTTCGTAGAATATGAAAACACCATATATTTT
clone_size: .; v_call: TRBV11-3; j_call: TRBJ2-2; d_call: .; cdr3_aa: CASSLVGSGELFF; cdr3_nt: TGTGCCAGCAGCTTAGTTGGCTCCGGGGAGCTGTTTTTT
clone_size: .; v_call: TRBV29-1; j_call: TRBJ2-6; d_call: .; cdr3_aa: CSAISQPSGANVLTF; cdr3_nt: TGCAGCGCGATATCCCAGCCCTCTGGGGCCAACGTCCTGACTTTC
clone_size: .; v_call: TRBV14; j_call: TRBJ1-4; d_call: .; cdr3_aa: CASSQIGGGKLFF; cdr3_nt: TGTGCCAGCAGCCAGATTGGGGGAGGAAAACTGTTTTTT
clone_size: .; v_call: TRBV5-1; j_call: TRBJ2-7; d_call: TRBD1; cdr3_aa: CASSGDRASSYEQYF; cdr3_nt: TGCGCCAGCAGCGGGGACAGGGCGAGCTCCTACGAGCAGTACTTC
clone_size: .; v_call: TRBV7-6; j_call: TRBJ1-5; d_call: TRBD1; cdr3_aa: CASSYGTGAGQPQHF; cdr3_nt: TGTGCCAGCAGCTACGGGACAGGGGCTGGACAGCCCCAGCATTTT
clone_size: .; v_call: TRBV11-2; j_call: TRBJ2-3; d_call: TRBD2; cdr3_aa: CASSTGLGVDTQYF; cdr3_nt: TGTGCCAGCAGCACGGGACTAGGCGTGGATACGCAGTATTTT
clone_size: .; v_call: TRBV2; j_call: TRBJ1-5; d_call: TRBD1; cdr3_aa: CASSEALGTGGQPQHF; cdr3_nt: TGTGCCAGCAGTGAAGCGCTTGGGACAGGCGGTCAGCCCCAGCATTTT
clone_size: .; v_call: TRBV7-9; j_call: TRBJ2-1; d_call: .; cdr3_aa: CASSGWGRGNEQFF; cdr3_nt: TGTGCCAGCAGCGGATGGGGCCGAGGTAATGAGCAGTTCTTC
clone_size: .; v_call: TRBV19; j_call: TRBJ2-7; d_call: .; cdr3_aa: CAAARAPGANEQYF; cdr3_nt: TGTGCCGCTGCCCGCGCCCCGGGTGCAAACGAGCAGTACTTC
clone_size: .; v_call: TRBV5-6; j_call: TRBJ2-7; d_call: TRBD2; cdr3_aa: CASSSFAGGRYEQYF; cdr3_nt: TGTGCCAGCAGCTCATTCGCGGGGGGTCGCTACGAGCAGTACTTC
clone_size: .; v_call: TRBV11-1; j_call: TRBJ2-7; d_call: TRBD1; cdr3_aa: CASSSRDRVHEQYF; cdr3_nt: TGTGCCAGCAGTTCCCGGGACAGGGTCCACGAGCAGTACTTC
clone_size: .; v_call: TRBV5-6; j_call: TRBJ1-1; d_call: .; cdr3_aa: CASSLAGGGLLNTEAFF; cdr3_nt: TGTGCCAGCAGCTTGGCCGGGGGAGGGCTTTTGAACACTGAAGCTTTCTTT
clone_size: .; v_call: TRBV19; j_call: TRBJ1-2; d_call: .; cdr3_aa: CASSIAGAVLYGYTF; cdr3_nt: TGTGCCAGTAGTATTGCAGGGGCAGTCCTCTATGGCTACACCTTC
clone_size: .; v_call: TRBV30; j_call: TRBJ1-1; d_call: TRBD1; cdr3_aa: CAGGGNRGRVTEAFF; cdr3_nt: TGTGCCGGGGGGGGAAACAGGGGGCGCGTTACTGAAGCTTTCTTT
clone_size: few; v_call: TRBV6-5; j_call: TRBJ1-4; d_call: .; cdr3_aa: CASSYPRTGLEKLFF; cdr3_nt: TGTGCCAGCAGTTACCCCAGAACAGGGTTGGAAAAACTGTTTTTT
clone_size: .; v_call: TRBV2; j_call: TRBJ2-2; d_call: TRBD1; cdr3_aa: CASSELTGGLTGELFF; cdr3_nt: TGTGCCAGCAGTGAGCTCACAGGGGGGTTAACCGGGGAGCTGTTTTTT
clone_size: .; v_call: TRBV7-2; j_call: TRBJ2-3; d_call: .; cdr3_aa: CASSPNVRLRSTDTQYF; cdr3_nt: TGTGCCAGCAGCCCAAACGTCAGGCTCCGGAGCACAGATACGCAGTATTTT